Shown below are 17 T cell receptor beta chains from a single sample sequenced in a study of cytomegalovirus exposure and HLA in healthy donors. The PCR had 60 Vbeta and 13 Jbeta primers. Assay used: immunoSEQ multiplex PCR; TCRdb lists only in-frame clones, some missing. The table includes approximately 190,000 clones, approximately 85% detected once. The sample taken for sequencing was PBMCs. The receptors shown here come from a woman under 30 in good health and CMV-seronegative.

J is TRBJ2-7 and V is TRBV10-1, with TRBD1 matching 9 bases. This CDR3 is built from 14 residues. Germline lookup yields CDR1 WNHNN and CDR2 SYGVQD (reference sequence). After removal of 2 bases from V and 4 bases from J, the junction contained 3 bases not matched to a gene. The CDR3 sequence is CASSEGTGTYEQYF. As DNA, the CDR3 is TGCGCCAGCAGTGAGGGGACAGGGACGTACGAGCAGTACTTC.

This clone has just one count. The chain carries TRBV18 and TRBJ2-7, with TRBD2 matching 7 bases. The CDR3 contains 13 residues. Unmatched junction bases numbered 6, after V lost 5 bases and J lost 5 bases. Germline lookup yields CDR1 KGHSH and CDR2 LQKENI. In DNA form, the CDR3 reads TGTGCCAGCTCATTGCCGGGACTAAACGAGCAGTACTTC. Its protein product is CASSLPGLNEQYF.

J is TRBJ1-3 and V is TRBV6-1; D gene ambiguous. V was shortened by 2 bases and J by 0 bases, with 8 bases between the two germline ends. The CDR3 sequence is 15 residues long. Germline CDR1 and CDR2: MNHNS and SASEGT. The CDR3 here is CASSEISVSGNTIYF. CDR3 sequence (DNA): TGTGCCAGCAGTGAAATTAGTGTCTCTGGAAACACCATATATTTT.

Remarks on this clone: The junction and the germline gene differ at one end; a read error may be behind it. This chain uses TRBV30 with TRBJ2-1, with a possible D match to TRBD2 (6 bases). This CDR3 is 13 amino acids long. CDR1 and CDR2 from the germline V gene are GTSNPN and SVGIG (reference sequence). DNA of the CDR3: TGTGTCTGGAGTGTGGGAAGCGGGCATGAGCAGTTCTTC. Translation: CVWSVGSGHEQFF.

This chain joins TRBV27 and TRBJ2-2; the D gene is possibly TRBD2 (6 bases). This CDR3 region has 14 residues. Trimming took off 8 bases at V and 1 base at J, with 11 bases between the two ends. CDR1 is MNHEY, CDR2 SMNVEV, per germline (reference sequence). The CDR3: CASAPGLNTGELFF. The CDR3 DNA reads as TGTGCCAGCGCCCCGGGACTGAACACCGGGGAGCTGTTTTTT.

The chain carries TRBV6-5 and TRBJ1-2; perhaps TRBD1 as D (5 bases). V shed 11 bases and J shed 0 bases, with 19 bases lying between them. Germline-derived CDR1 and CDR2 are MNHEY and SVGAGI. The CDR3 covers 15 residues. In DNA, the CDR3 is TGTGCCTCCTCACCAGGACACTTAACTAACTATGGCTACACCTTC. Translation: CASSPGHLTNYGYTF.

The rearrangement uses TRBV13 and TRBJ2-1, with 7 positions matching TRBD1. The CDR3 covers 13 residues. Trimming cost V 4 bases and J 11 bases; bases outside gene matches: 8. Germline loops: CDR1 PRHDT, CDR2 FYEKMQ (reference sequence). The CDR3 reads CASSSLPDRQQFF. CDR3 nucleotides: TGTGCCAGCAGCTCACTGCCGGACAGGCAGCAGTTCTTC. The complete variable domain, with remaining parts taken from reference TRBV13 and TRBJ2-1, reads AAGVIQSPRHLIKEKRETATLKCYPIPRHDTVYWYQQGPGQDPQFLISFYEKMQSDKGSIPDRFSAQQFSDYHSELNMSSLELGDSALYFCASSSLPDRQQFFGPGTRLTVL.

The V gene is TRBV9, the J gene TRBJ2-2; 9 bases match TRBD1. This CDR3 is built from 16 residues. The junction had 8 bases not matched to a gene; V was cut back by 3 bases and J by 5 bases. Germline-derived CDR1 and CDR2 are SGDLS and YYNGEE. This chain's CDR3 is CASSATGQGETGELFF. Written as DNA, the CDR3 is TGTGCCAGCAGCGCCACGGGACAGGGTGAGACCGGGGAGCTGTTTTTT.

The CDR3 is CASGLGEANEKLFF. The CDR3 nucleotides read TGTGCCAGCGGCCTAGGGGAGGCTAATGAAAAACTGTTTTTT. The rearrangement links TRBV5-4 to TRBJ1-4; perhaps TRBD1 as D (5 bases). The germline CDR1 and CDR2 sequences are SGHNT and YYREEE (reference sequence). The CDR3 runs 14 residues. The V and J ends lost 7 bases and 3 bases respectively, with 13 bases between them.

This clone occurred once. The rearrangement joins TRBV13 to TRBJ2-3; D is perhaps TRBD1 (5 bases). The CDR3 contains 16 residues. V lost 5 bases and J lost 2, with 17 bases in between. CDR1 and CDR2 (germline): PRHDT, FYEKMQ (reference sequence). CDR3 sequence (DNA): TGTGCCAGCAGCCCCAGGGTTTCCCCTCTCACAGATACGCAGTATTTT. This encodes CASSPRVSPLTDTQYF.

This clone has a handful of counts. The chain recombines TRBV10-3 with TRBJ2-7, with D perhaps matching TRBD1 (5 bases). Germline values: CDR1 ENHRY, CDR2 SYGVKD. The length of the CDR3 is 13 residues. Trimming cost V 4 bases and J 4 bases, with 11 bases left between them. This chain's CDR3 is CAISGGRDYEQYF. CDR3 sequence (DNA): TGTGCCATCAGTGGGGGCAGGGATTACGAGCAGTACTTC.

This clone showed up just a few times. The V and J genes are TRBV2 and TRBJ2-7, with D tentatively TRBD2 (5 bases). The V gene lost 6 bases and the J gene lost 0 bases, with 15 bases spanning the gap. Germline V CDR1 and CDR2: SNHLY, FYNNEI. The CDR3 covers 15 residues. CDR3 sequence (DNA): TGTGCCAGCAGGTCCGACTCGGGGAGCTCCTACGAGCAGTACTTC. This codes for CASRSDSGSSYEQYF.

The chain carries TRBV11-2 and TRBJ1-2; 7 bases map to TRBD1. CDR3 length: 14 amino acids. Germline CDR1 reads SGHAT; CDR2 reads FQNNGV. V shed 7 bases and J 6 bases; nucleotides not matched to a gene: 11. CDR3 DNA sequence: TGTGCCAGCATCCGGACAGGTTCCCTCGATGGCTACACCTTC. Translation: CASIRTGSLDGYTF.

The chain joins TRBV19 to TRBJ2-2, with 8 nucleotides matching TRBD1. The V and J ends lost 7 bases and 0 bases, in that order; junction bases with no gene match: 4. CDR1 and CDR2 (germline): LNHDA, SQIVND (reference sequence). The CDR3 covers 15 residues. The DNA for the CDR3 is TGTGCCAGTACCCTGGACAGGGCGAACACCGGGGAGCTGTTTTTT. Translating it yields CASTLDRANTGELFF.

This clone was seen a handful of times. This rearrangement joins TRBV6-6 to TRBJ1-5; the D gene is possibly TRBD1 (6 bases). Between the trimmed V and J ends, which lost 5 bases and 5 bases, there was a span of 16 bases. Germline lookup yields CDR1 MNHNY and CDR2 SVGAGI (reference sequence). The CDR3 runs to 15 residues. The CDR3, as DNA: TGTGCCAGCAGTGACCGGGACATAGGATATCAGCCCCAGCATTTT. Its protein product is CASSDRDIGYQPQHF.

V is TRBV19 and J is TRBJ2-2, with 8 bases identical to TRBD2. V shed 8 bases and J 2 bases; nucleotides not matched to a gene: 4. The CDR3 has 14 residues. CDR1 LNHDA and CDR2 SQIVND come from the germline V gene (reference sequence). In DNA, the CDR3 is TGTGCCAGTCGCACTAGCGGAAACACCGGGGAGCTGTTTTTT. Translating it yields CASRTSGNTGELFF. The full variable domain, in which reference TRBV19 and TRBJ2-2 provide the parts outside the CDR3, is DGGITQSPKYLFRKEGQNVTLSCEQNLNHDAMYWYRQDPGQGLRLIYYSQIVNDFQKGDIAEGYSVSREKKESFPLTVTSAQKNPTAFYLCASRTSGNTGELFFGEGSRLTVL.

The chain combines TRBV5-1 with TRBJ2-2; 8 bases map to TRBD2. Germline CDR1 reads SGHRS; CDR2 reads YFSETQ. V shed 2 bases and J 4 bases; nucleotides not matched to a gene: 7. This CDR3 is 16 amino acids long. The CDR3 protein is CASSFGGGIPTGELFF. CDR3 nucleotide sequence: TGCGCCAGCAGCTTCGGGGGGGGGATCCCCACCGGGGAGCTGTTTTTT. Combining the CDR3 with reference TRBV5-1 and TRBJ2-2 gives the whole variable domain KAGVTQTPRYLIKTRGQQVTLSCSPISGHRSVSWYQQTPGQGLQFLFEYFSETQRNKGNFPGRFSGRQFSNSRSEMNVSTLELGDSALYLCASSFGGGIPTGELFFGEGSRLTVL.